A single sample is the source of the 2 T cell receptor beta chains below, sequenced in a study of identical twins. TCRdb reprocessed the 5' RACE reads with MiXCR, giving one entry per CDR3 protein. The sample includes 300,000 to 400,000 distinct CDR3 sequences, approximately 13% of them seen just once. Another study also made use of these data, one on yellow fever vaccine responses in identical twins.

Sequenced material: CD8+ T cells sorted from blood. All receptors derive from a woman aged 18 to 35 in good health.

V usage is TRBV13 and J usage is TRBJ2-3; D might be TRBD1 (6 bases). V was clipped by 0 bases and J by 3 bases, with 13 bases between them. Germline values: CDR1 PRHDT, CDR2 FYEKMQ (reference sequence). The CDR3 length is 16 residues. The CDR3 sequence is CASSLGQIGGTDTQYF. Written as DNA, the CDR3 is TGTGCCAGCAGCTTAGGCCAAATAGGGGGTACAGATACGCAGTATTTT.

The chain joins TRBV7-8 to TRBJ2-5; 7 bases align to TRBD2. J gave up 5 bases and V 2 bases, and 8 bases lay outside the gene matches. CDR1 SGHVS and CDR2 FQNEAQ come from the germline V gene. There are 15 residues in the CDR3. The chain's CDR3 is CASSLPDGGGETQYF. The CDR3 coding sequence is TGTGCCAGCAGCTTACCCGACGGCGGGGGTGAGACCCAGTACTTC. Full variable domain (missing parts from reference TRBV7-8 and TRBJ2-5): GAGVSQSPRYKVAKRGQDVALRCDPISGHVSLFWYQQALGQGPEFLTYFQNEAQLDKSGLPSDRFFAERPEGSVSTLKIQRTQQEDSAVYLCASSLPDGGGETQYFGPGTRLLVL.